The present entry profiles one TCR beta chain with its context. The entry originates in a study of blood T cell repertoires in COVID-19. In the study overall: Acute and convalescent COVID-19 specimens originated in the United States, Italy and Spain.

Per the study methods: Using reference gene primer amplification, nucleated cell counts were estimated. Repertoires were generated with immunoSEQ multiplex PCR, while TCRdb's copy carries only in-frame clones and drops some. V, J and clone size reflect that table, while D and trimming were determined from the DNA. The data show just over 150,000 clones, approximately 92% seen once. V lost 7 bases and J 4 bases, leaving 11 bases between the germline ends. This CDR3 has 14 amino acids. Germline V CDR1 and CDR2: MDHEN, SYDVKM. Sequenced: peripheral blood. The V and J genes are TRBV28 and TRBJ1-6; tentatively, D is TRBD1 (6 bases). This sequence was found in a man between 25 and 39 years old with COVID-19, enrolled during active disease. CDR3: CASTRTDYNSPLHF. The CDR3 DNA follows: TGTGCCAGCACCCGGACAGATTATAATTCACCCCTCCACTTT.